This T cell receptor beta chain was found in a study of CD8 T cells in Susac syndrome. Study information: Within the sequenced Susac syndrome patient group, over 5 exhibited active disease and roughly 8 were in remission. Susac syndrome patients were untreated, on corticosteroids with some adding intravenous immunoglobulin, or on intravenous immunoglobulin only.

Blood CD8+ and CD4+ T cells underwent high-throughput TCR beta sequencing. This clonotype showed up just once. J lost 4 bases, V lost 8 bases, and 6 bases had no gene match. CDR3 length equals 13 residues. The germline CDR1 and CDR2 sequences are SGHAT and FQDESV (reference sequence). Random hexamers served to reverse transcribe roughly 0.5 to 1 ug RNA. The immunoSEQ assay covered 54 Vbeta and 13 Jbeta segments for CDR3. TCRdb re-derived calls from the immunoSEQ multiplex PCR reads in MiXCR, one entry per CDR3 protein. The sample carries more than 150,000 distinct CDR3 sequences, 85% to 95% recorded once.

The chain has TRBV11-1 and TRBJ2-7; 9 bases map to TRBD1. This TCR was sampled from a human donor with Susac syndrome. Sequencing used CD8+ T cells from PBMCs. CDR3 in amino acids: CASPGTGLYEQYF. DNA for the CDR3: TGTGCCAGCCCCGGGACAGGGTTATACGAGCAGTACTTC.